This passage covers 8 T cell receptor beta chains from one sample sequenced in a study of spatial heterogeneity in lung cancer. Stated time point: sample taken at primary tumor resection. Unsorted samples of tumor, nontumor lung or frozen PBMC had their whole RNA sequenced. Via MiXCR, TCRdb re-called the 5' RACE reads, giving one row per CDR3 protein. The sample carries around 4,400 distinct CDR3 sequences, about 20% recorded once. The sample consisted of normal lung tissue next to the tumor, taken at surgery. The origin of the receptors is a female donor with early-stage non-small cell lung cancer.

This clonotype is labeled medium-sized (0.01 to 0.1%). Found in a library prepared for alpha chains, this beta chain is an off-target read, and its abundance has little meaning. In nucleotides, the CDR3 is TGTGCCAGCAGCTTAAGGGGTCAGACCTACAATGAGCAGTTCTTC. Translation: CASSLRGQTYNEQFF. The J gene is TRBJ2-1, the V gene TRBV7-8; TRBD1 is a possible D gene (5 bases). Trimming removed 2 bases at V and 2 bases at J, with 10 bases between. CDR3 length: 15 amino acids. Germline-derived CDR1 and CDR2 are SGHVS and FQNEAQ.

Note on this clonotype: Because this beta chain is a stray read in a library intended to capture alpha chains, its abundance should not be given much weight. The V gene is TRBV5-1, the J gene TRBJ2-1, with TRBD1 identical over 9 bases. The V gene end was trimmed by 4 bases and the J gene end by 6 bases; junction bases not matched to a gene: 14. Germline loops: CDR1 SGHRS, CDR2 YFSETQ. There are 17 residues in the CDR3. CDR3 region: CASSPAAGQGFINEQFF. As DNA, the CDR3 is TGCGCCAGCAGCCCAGCCGCGGGACAGGGTTTTATCAATGAGCAGTTCTTC.

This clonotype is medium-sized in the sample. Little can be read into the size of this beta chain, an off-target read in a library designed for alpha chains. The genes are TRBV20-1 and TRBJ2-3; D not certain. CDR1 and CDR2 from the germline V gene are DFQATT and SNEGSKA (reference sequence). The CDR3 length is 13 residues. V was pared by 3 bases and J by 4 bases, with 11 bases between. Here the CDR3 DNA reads TGCAGTGCTAGCCCCACAGCTCCAGATACGCAGTATTTT. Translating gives CSASPTAPDTQYF.

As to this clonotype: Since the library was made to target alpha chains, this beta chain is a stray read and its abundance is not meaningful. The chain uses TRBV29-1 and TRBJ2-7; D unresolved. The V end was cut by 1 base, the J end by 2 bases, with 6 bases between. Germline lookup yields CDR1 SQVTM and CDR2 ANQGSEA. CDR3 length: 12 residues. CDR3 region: CSVEGQPYEQYF. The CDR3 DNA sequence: TGCAGCGTTGAAGGGCAGCCCTACGAGCAGTACTTC.

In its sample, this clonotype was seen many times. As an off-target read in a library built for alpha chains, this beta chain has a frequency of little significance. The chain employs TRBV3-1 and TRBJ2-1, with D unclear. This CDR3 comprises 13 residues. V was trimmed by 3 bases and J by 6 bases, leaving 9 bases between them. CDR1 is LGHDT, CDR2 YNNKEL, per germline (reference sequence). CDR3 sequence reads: CASSHSRSNEQFF. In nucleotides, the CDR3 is TGTGCCAGCAGCCATTCACGATCCAATGAGCAGTTCTTC.

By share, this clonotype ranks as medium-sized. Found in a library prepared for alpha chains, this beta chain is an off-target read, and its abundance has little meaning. As DNA, the CDR3 is TGTGCCAGCATGGGACAGGGGGCCGGCAATCAGCCCCAGCATTTT. Encoded protein: CASMGQGAGNQPQHF. This sequence joins TRBV6-1 and TRBJ1-5; 12 nucleotides line up with TRBD1. The ends lost 7 bases at V and 2 bases at J; junction bases unmatched: 3. The germline gives CDR1 MNHNS, CDR2 SASEGT. This CDR3 region has 15 residues.

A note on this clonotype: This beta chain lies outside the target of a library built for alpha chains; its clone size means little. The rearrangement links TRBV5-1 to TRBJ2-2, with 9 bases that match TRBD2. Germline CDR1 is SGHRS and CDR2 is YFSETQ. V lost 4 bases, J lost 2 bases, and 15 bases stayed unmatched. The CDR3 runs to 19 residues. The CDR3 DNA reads TGCGCCAGCAGCCTGCGGCCGGGACTAGCCGACCCCAACACCGGGGAGCTGTTTTTT. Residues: CASSLRPGLADPNTGELFF.

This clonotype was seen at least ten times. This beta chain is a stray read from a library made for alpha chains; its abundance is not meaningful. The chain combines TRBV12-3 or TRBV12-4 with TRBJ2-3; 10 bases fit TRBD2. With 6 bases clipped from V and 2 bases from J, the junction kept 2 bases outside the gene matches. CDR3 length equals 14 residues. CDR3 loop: CASRTSGVTDTQYF. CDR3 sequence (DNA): TGTGCCAGCAGAACTAGCGGGGTCACAGATACGCAGTATTTT.